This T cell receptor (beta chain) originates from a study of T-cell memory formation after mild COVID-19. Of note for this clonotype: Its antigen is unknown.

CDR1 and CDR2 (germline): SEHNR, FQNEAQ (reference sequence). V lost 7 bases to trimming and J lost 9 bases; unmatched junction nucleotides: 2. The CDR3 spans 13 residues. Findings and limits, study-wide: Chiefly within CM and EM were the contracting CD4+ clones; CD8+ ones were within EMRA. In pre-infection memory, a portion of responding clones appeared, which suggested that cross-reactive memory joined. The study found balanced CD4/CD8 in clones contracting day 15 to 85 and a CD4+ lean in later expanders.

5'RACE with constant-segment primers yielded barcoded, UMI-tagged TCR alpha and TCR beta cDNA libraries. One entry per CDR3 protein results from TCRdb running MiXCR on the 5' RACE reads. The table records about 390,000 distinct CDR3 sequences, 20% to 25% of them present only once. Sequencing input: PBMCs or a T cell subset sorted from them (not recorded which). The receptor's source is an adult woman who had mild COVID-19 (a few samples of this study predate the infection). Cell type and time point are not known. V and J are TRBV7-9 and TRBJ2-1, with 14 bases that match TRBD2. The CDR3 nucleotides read TGTGCCAGCACAGGACTAGCGGGGGGTGAGCAGTTCTTC. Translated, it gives CASTGLAGGEQFF.